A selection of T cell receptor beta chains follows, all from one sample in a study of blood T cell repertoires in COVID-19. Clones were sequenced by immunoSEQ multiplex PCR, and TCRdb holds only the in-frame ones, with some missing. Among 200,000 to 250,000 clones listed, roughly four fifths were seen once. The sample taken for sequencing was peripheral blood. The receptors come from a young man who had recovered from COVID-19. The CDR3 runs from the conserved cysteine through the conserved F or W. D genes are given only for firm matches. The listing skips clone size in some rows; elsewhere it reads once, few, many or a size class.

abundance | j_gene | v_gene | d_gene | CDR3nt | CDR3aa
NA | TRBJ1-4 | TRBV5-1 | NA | TGCGCCAGCAGCTTGCGGAGCTCCCGCGAAAAACTGTTTTTT | CASSLRSSREKLFF
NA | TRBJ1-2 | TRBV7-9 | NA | TGTGCCAGCAGCTTAGTTAGTTGGAGGAACTATGGCTACACCTTC | CASSLVSWRNYGYTF
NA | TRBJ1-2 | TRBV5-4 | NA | TGTGCCAGCAGCTCACCGGCCTTGGGCCCTTATGGCTACACCTTC | CASSSPALGPYGYTF
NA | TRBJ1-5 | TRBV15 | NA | TGTGCCACCAGCACCAGGAATCAGCCCCAGCATTTT | CATSTRNQPQHF
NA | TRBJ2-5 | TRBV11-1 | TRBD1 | TGTGCCAGCAGATCACAGGGGGGAGGCGAGACCCAGTACTTC | CASRSQGGGETQYF
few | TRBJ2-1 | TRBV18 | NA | TGTGCCAGCTCACCTTCCCTGAGCTCCTACAATGAGCAGTTCTTC | CASSPSLSSYNEQFF
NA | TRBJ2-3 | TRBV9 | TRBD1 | TGTGCCAGCAGCTCAGGGGGAAGCGGAGGCACAGATACGCAGTATTTT | CASSSGGSGGTDTQYF
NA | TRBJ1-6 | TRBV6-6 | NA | TGTGCCAGCAGTTACTCCCAGGGCGTGAATTCACCCCTCCACTTT | CASSYSQGVNSPLHF
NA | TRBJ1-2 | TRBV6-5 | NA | TGTGCCAGCAGTCAGAATGGAGCGGACTATGGCTACACCTTC | CASSQNGADYGYTF
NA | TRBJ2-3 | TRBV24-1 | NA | TGTGCCACCAGTGATTTGGGGAGCTCTGCGGATACGCAGTATTTT | CATSDLGSSADTQYF
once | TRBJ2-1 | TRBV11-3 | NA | TGTGCCAGCAGCTTTAATGGGGGCGCTTCCAATGAGCAGTTCTTC | CASSFNGGASNEQFF
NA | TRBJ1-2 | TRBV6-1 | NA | TGTGCCAGCAGTGAAGTGCCGGGAGGGTATGGCTACACCTTC | CASSEVPGGYGYTF
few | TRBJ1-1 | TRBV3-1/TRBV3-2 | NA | TGTGCTTCTGGGGCCCATCCCAACACTGAAGCTTTCTTT | CASGAHPNTEAFF
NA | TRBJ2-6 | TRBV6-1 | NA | TGTGCCAGCAGTGAGTATAGCTCTGGGGCCAACGTCCTGACTTTC | CASSEYSSGANVLTF
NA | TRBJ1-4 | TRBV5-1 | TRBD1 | TGCGCCAGCAGCCCAGTCGGGACAGGGGCCCGGCAGGGTGAAAAACTGTTTTTT | CASSPVGTGARQGEKLFF
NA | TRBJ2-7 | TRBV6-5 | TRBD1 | TGTGCCAGCAAAACAGGGGCAGGGGACTCCTACGAGCAGTACTTC | CASKTGAGDSYEQYF
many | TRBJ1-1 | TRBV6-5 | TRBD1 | TGTGCCAGCGACAGGGGACGGACTGAAGCTTTCTTT | CASDRGRTEAFF
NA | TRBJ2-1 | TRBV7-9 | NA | TGTGCCCCGGAGAGATACTACAATGAGCAGTTCTTC | CAPERYYNEQFF
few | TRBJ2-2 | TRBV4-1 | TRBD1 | TGCGCCAGCAGGGGAGCAGGGGGAAGGGAGCTGTTTTTT | CASRGAGGRELFF
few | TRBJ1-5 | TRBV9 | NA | TGTGCCAGCAGCGTATCCAGTAATCAGCCCCAGCATTTT | CASSVSSNQPQHF
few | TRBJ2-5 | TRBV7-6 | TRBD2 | TGTGCCAGCAGCCTATTAGGGGGACTAGCGGGTCAAGAGACCCAGTACTTC | CASSLLGGLAGQETQYF
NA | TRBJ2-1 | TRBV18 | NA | TGTGCCAGCTCACCACAAGATATGCTCACTCCCAATGAGCAGTTCTTC | CASSPQDMLTPNEQFF
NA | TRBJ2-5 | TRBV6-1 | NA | TGTGCCAGCAGTGAACGTCGTGGCCCCCCGCGGGAGACCCAGTACTTC | CASSERRGPPRETQYF
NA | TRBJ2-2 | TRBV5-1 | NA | TGCGCCAGCAGCTTGGAGGGGACGAACACCGGGGAGCTGTTTTTT | CASSLEGTNTGELFF
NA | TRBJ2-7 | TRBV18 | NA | TGTGCCAGCTCACCACCCGGACTTACCAACTGGGGAGAGCAGTACTTC | CASSPPGLTNWGEQYF
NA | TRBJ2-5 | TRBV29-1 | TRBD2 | TGCAGCGTTGAAATTCGCGGGGGTGGTTGGGAGACCCAGTACTTC | CSVEIRGGGWETQYF
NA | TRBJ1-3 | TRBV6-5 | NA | TGTGCCAGCAGGGACAGCTCCCCTGTGGCGACCATATATTTT | CASRDSSPVATIYF
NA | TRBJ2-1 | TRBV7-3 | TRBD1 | TGTGCCAGCAGCCAGGGGGTCTTGAATGAGCAGTTCTTC | CASSQGVLNEQFF
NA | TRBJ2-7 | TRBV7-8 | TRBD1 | TGTGCCAGCTATCCAGAGGGACAGGGAGCGCCCTACGAGCAGTACTTC | CASYPEGQGAPYEQYF
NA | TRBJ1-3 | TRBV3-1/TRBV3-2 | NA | TGTGCCAGCAGCCAAGAGGGGGGGGACACCATATATTTT | CASSQEGGDTIYF
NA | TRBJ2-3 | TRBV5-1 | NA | TGCGCCAGCAGCCCGCTAGGAGATACGCAGTATTTT | CASSPLGDTQYF
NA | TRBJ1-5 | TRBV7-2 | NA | TGTGCCAGCAGCTTACTCGACATACAGCCCCAGCATTTT | CASSLLDIQPQHF
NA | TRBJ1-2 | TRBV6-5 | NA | TGTGCCAGCCGCCTTGCCAGGGCAGAAGGCTACACCTTC | CASRLARAEGYTF
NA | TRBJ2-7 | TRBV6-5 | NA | TGTGCCAGCACTCGGGGTGGGCTAGACTCCTACGAGCAGTACTTC | CASTRGGLDSYEQYF
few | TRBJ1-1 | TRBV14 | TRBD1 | TGTGCCAGCAGCCCACACAGGGGGATAACTGAAGCTTTCTTT | CASSPHRGITEAFF
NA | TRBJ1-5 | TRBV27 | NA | TGTGCCAGCAGTTTGAAGAACAGGGTTAATCAGCCCCAGCATTTT | CASSLKNRVNQPQHF
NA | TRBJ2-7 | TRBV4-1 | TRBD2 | TGCGCCAGCAGCCAAAGAACCGGGACTAGCGGGGGCTACGAGCAGTACTTC | CASSQRTGTSGGYEQYF